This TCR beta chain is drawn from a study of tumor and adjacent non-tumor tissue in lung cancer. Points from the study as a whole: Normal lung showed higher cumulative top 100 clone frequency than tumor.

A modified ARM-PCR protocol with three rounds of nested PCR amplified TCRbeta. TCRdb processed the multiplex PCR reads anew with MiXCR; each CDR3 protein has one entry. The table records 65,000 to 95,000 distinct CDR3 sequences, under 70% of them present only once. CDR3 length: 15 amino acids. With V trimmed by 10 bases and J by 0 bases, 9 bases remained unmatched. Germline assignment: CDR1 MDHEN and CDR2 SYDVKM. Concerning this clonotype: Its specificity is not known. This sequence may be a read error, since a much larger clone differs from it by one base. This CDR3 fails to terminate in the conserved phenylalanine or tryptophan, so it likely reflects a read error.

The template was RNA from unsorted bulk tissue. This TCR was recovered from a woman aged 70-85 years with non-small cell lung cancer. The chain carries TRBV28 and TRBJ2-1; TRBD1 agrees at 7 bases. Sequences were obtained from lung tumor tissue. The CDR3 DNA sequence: TGTGCCACTCTCATGGGACAGAGCTCCTACAATGAGCAGTTCCTC. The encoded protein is CATLMGQSSYNEQFL.